Sequencing of this TCR beta chain was carried out in a study of T cell changes during pregnancy in multiple sclerosis. Germline V CDR1 and CDR2: MNHEY, SVGAGI. Trimming removed 2 bases at V and 7 bases at J, with 18 bases between. The CDR3 loop spans 15 amino acids. TCRdb keeps only in-frame clones here, not all; method: immunoSEQ multiplex PCR. This table holds about 24,000 clones, about 92% found once. This material consisted of CD8+ T cells from peripheral blood mononuclear cells, taken in the third trimester of pregnancy. The chain couples TRBV6-5 to TRBJ2-7; D possibly corresponds to TRBD2 (6 bases). The receptor comes from a female donor in good health, enrolled as a control in a pregnancy study. The CDR3 DNA follows: TGTGCCAGCAGTTACGTGATCGGAGAGGGAGGAGAGCAGTACTTC. Translating it yields CASSYVIGEGGEQYF.